Listed below are T cell receptor beta chains from one sample, sequenced in a study of cytomegalovirus exposure and HLA in healthy donors. Data came from immunoSEQ multiplex PCR; TCRdb stores just in-frame clones and leaves some out. This repertoire shows around 150,000 clones, 60% to 85% found once; its top ten account for around 2.2%. The sample was PBMCs. Receptor source: a man between 45 and 60 years old in good health and CMV-seropositive. Both conserved end residues are part of each CDR3. The D gene is left open where the match is weak. Clone size is given for some rows only: seen once, a few or many times, or a class if the clone is expanded.

j_call	d_call	v_call	clone_size	cdr3_nt	cdr3_aa
TRBJ1-2	.	TRBV28	.	TGTGCCAGCACCTTAAGGGGGAGCGGCTACACCTTC	CASTLRGSGYTF
TRBJ1-3	.	TRBV10-3	.	TGTGCCATCAGCTCACAGGGCCACTCTGGAAACACCATATATTTT	CAISSQGHSGNTIYF
TRBJ2-2	TRBD2	TRBV11-2	.	TGTGCCAGCAGCATAACAAGGACTAGCGGGCGGGAGCTGTTTTTT	CASSITRTSGRELFF
TRBJ2-2	.	TRBV7-9	.	TGTGCCAGCAGCTTATTACTGTCGAACACCGGGGAGCTGTTTTTT	CASSLLLSNTGELFF
TRBJ2-7	.	TRBV6-5	.	TGTGCCAGCAGTTACTCGGGGCGGAGCTCCTACGAGCAGTACTTC	CASSYSGRSSYEQYF
TRBJ1-1	TRBD1	TRBV7-2	.	TGTGCCAGCAGCGTCGACAGGGGGCCGAACACTGAAGCTTTCTTT	CASSVDRGPNTEAFF
TRBJ1-1	.	TRBV7-6	once	TGTGCCAGCAGCTTGGAGATGAACACTGAAGCTTTCTTT	CASSLEMNTEAFF
TRBJ2-2	.	TRBV6-4	few	TGTGCCAGCAGTGAAGGGAGGAGCACCGGGGAGCTGTTTTTT	CASSEGRSTGELFF
TRBJ2-5	TRBD2	TRBV5-1	.	TGCGCCAGCAGCTTGGCACAACTAGCGGGGGGCCAAGAGACCCAGTACTTC	CASSLAQLAGGQETQYF
TRBJ1-6	TRBD1	TRBV7-9	.	TGTGCCAGCAGCTTAGGACAGGGGGCCTATAATTCACCCCTCCACTTT	CASSLGQGAYNSPLHF
TRBJ2-1	TRBD1	TRBV5-4	few	TGTGCCAGCAGCGGGACAGGGGGCGCAGGTTTCAATGAGCAGTTCTTC	CASSGTGGAGFNEQFF
TRBJ2-3	TRBD1	TRBV5-1	.	TGCGCCAGCAGCTTGGAGGGGCAGGGGGCAGGTACGCAGTATTTT	CASSLEGQGAGTQYF
TRBJ2-7	TRBD2	TRBV4-3	once	TGCGCCAGCAGCCAAGCTGGCGGGGGTTTCTACGAGCAGTACTTC	CASSQAGGGFYEQYF
TRBJ1-6	.	TRBV4-1	.	TGCGCCAGCAGCCCGACAGCTTTTGGCTATAATTCACCCCTCCACTTT	CASSPTAFGYNSPLHF
TRBJ2-1	TRBD1	TRBV28	.	TGTGCCAGCAGTTACAGGGGTACCTACAATGAGCAGTTCTTC	CASSYRGTYNEQFF
TRBJ2-1	.	TRBV4-3	.	TGCGCCAGCAGCCAAGTCACGCAGGGCAATGAGCAGTTCTTC	CASSQVTQGNEQFF
TRBJ2-7	TRBD1	TRBV18	.	TGTGCCAGCTCATCCGGGACAGGGGTAAGCGAGCAGTACTTC	CASSSGTGVSEQYF
TRBJ1-1	TRBD1	TRBV6-1	.	TGTGCCAGCAGTACCCGGACAGGGGACGGTGAAGCTTTCTTT	CASSTRTGDGEAFF
TRBJ1-1	.	TRBV23-1	.	TGCGCCAGCAGTCAGCCGCAGACAGGTCCGAACACTGAAGCTTTCTTT	CASSQPQTGPNTEAFF
TRBJ1-6	.	TRBV11-1	.	TGTGCCAGCAGTGACCCAGGCGGGTCACCCCTCCACTTT	CASSDPGGSPLHF
TRBJ2-6	.	TRBV4-1	.	TGCGCCAGCAGCCAGGGTCCAGGCTCTGGGGCCAACGTCCTGACTTTC	CASSQGPGSGANVLTF
TRBJ2-1	TRBD1	TRBV4-1	.	TGCGCCAGCAGCCAAGACCTAAGGGGGCCCCCCAGCTACAATGAGCAGTTCTTC	CASSQDLRGPPSYNEQFF
TRBJ2-1	TRBD2	TRBV4-2	.	TGTGCCAGCAGCCAAGAAAGCGGGGGCTACTACAATGAGCAGTTCTTC	CASSQESGGYYNEQFF
TRBJ2-5	TRBD1	TRBV5-6	.	TGTGCCAGCACTGCGCAAGGACAGGAAGAGACCCAGTACTTC	CASTAQGQEETQYF
TRBJ1-5	.	TRBV4-2	once	TGTGCCAGCAGCCAAGATGCAGGTAACAATCAGCCCCAGCATTTT	CASSQDAGNNQPQHF
TRBJ1-5	.	TRBV10-2	.	TGCGCCAGCAGTGAGTCGAACGGTCTTCTGGATCAGCCCCAGCATTTT	CASSESNGLLDQPQHF
TRBJ2-5	.	TRBV29-1	.	TGCAGCGTTCCCGGGACACGGGAGGTACGAACCCAGTACTTC	CSVPGTREVRTQYF
TRBJ2-1	.	TRBV28	.	TGTGCCAGCAGCAGACTACCCACAAGTCGAAGAGGAAATGAGCAGTTCTTC	CASSRLPTSRRGNEQFF
TRBJ2-7	TRBD1	TRBV28	.	TGTGCCAGCAGTCACTTGGGACAGGGGCCCGACGAGCAGTACTTC	CASSHLGQGPDEQYF
TRBJ2-7	.	TRBV18	.	TGTGCCAGCTCGGGGCGCACGGACACCTACGAGCAGTACTTC	CASSGRTDTYEQYF
TRBJ1-6	.	TRBV9	few	TGTGCCAGCAGCAGAGGGAGCTCCTATAATTCACCCCTCCACTTT	CASSRGSSYNSPLHF
TRBJ2-1	TRBD2	TRBV29-1	.	TGCAGCGGCCTAGCGGGGGGGCGCGATGAGCAGTTCTTC	CSGLAGGRDEQFF
TRBJ2-7	TRBD1	TRBV27	.	TGTGCCAGCAGTTTAAGACAGGGGTCCTCAAGTTCCTACGAGCAGTACTTC	CASSLRQGSSSSYEQYF
TRBJ1-6	TRBD1	TRBV19	.	TGTGCCAGTGGGGACAGAGCAAATTCACCCCTCCACTTT	CASGDRANSPLHF
TRBJ1-2	TRBD1	TRBV6-5	once	TGTGCCAGCAGTGACAGGGGCCTTTCCTATGGCTACACCTTC	CASSDRGLSYGYTF
TRBJ1-1	TRBD1	TRBV5-4	.	TGTGCCAGCAGCACGCCCAGGACAGGACGGAACACTGAAGCTTTCTTT	CASSTPRTGRNTEAFF